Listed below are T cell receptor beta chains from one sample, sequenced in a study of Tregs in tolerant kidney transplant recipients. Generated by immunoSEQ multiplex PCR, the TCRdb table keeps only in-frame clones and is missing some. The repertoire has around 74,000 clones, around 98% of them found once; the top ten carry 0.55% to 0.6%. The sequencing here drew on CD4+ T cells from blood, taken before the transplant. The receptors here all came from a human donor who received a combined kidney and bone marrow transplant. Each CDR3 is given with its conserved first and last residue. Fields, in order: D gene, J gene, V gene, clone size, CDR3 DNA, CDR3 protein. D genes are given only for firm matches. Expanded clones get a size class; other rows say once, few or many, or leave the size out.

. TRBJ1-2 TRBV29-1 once TGCAGCGTTGCTACGGACAGCACTAACTATGGCTACACCTTC CSVATDSTNYGYTF
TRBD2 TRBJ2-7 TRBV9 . TGTGCCAGCAGCGTAGCCGGCGGGAGACCCTACGAGCAGTACTTC CASSVAGGRPYEQYF
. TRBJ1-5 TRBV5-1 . TGCGCCAGCAGCTTGGAGCCACAGGGTTTGCAGCCCCAGCATTTT CASSLEPQGLQPQHF
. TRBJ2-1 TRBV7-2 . TGTGCCAGCAGCTTCGAGGGTAACTCCTACAATGAGCAGTTCTTC CASSFEGNSYNEQFF
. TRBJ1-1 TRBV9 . TGTGCCAGCAGCCCCCGGACAGCCATGAACACTGAAGCTTTCTTT CASSPRTAMNTEAFF
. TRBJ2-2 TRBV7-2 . TGTGCCAGCAGCCTTTTGGGGCGGTCGAACACCGGGGAGCTGTTTTTT CASSLLGRSNTGELFF
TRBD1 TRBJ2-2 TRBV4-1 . TGCGCCAGCAGCTTGGGACAGGGGATCCCCGGGGAGCTGTTTTTT CASSLGQGIPGELFF
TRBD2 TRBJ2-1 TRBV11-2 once TGTGCCAGCAGCCCCGGGACTATAAATTATGAGCAGTTCTTC CASSPGTINYEQFF
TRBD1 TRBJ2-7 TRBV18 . TGTGCCAGCTCACGGGGACAGGGTACCTACGAGCAGTACTTC CASSRGQGTYEQYF
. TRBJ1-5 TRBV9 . TGTGCCAGCAGCAAGGACAGCAACAATCAGCCCCAGCATTTT CASSKDSNNQPQHF
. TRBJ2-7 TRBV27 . TGTGCCCTCCAGACAGGAACTGCCTACGAGCAGTACTTC CALQTGTAYEQYF
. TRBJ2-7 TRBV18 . TGTGCCAGCTCACCGGTGTCGGAGGGTCGCTACGAGCAGTACTTC CASSPVSEGRYEQYF
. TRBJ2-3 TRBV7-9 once TGTGCCAGCAGCTTAAGGCAGGGGACGGATACGCAGTATTTT CASSLRQGTDTQYF
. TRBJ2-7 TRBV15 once TGTGCCACCAGCAGAGATCCGCACACGCTCTACGAGCAGTACTTC CATSRDPHTLYEQYF
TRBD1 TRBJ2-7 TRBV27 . TGTGCCAGCAGTTTACAGACAGGGGGAACCTACGAGCAGTACTTC CASSLQTGGTYEQYF
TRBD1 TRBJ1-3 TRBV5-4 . TGTGCCAGCAGCCGGGACAGGGGGAGAAACACCATATATTTT CASSRDRGRNTIYF
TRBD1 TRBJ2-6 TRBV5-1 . TGCGCCAGCAGCTTGGAGGGACAGGGGTCTGGGGCCAACGTCCTGACTTTC CASSLEGQGSGANVLTF
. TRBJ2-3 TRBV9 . TGTGCCAGCAGCCTACTCCCAGGAACCACAGATACGCAGTATTTT CASSLLPGTTDTQYF
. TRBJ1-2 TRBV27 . TGTGCCAGCAGTCCTAACCCCAGTCCGGGTAACTATGGCTACACCTTC CASSPNPSPGNYGYTF
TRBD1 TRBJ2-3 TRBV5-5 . TGTGCCAGCAGCTTGTGGGACAGTACCACAGATACGCAGTATTTT CASSLWDSTTDTQYF
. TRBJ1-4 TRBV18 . TGTGCCAGCTCACCAGGGGGGTCCCTAGAAGGTCGGCTGTTTTTT CASSPGGSLEGRLFF
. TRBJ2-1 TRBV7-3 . TGTGCCAGCAGCTCGGGACCTGGGGGGAATGAGCAGTTCTTC CASSSGPGGNEQFF
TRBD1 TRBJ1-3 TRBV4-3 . TGCGCCAGCAGCCAAGAAACAGGGGGTCCCTCTGGAAACACCATATATTTT CASSQETGGPSGNTIYF
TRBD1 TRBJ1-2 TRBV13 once TGTGCCAGCAGCCCTGGGACAGGGGGCTTCGTTGGCTACACCTTC CASSPGTGGFVGYTF
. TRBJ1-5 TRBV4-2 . TGTGCCAGCAGCCCAGGAGGGGCAGGACTAAATCAGCCCCAGCATTTT CASSPGGAGLNQPQHF
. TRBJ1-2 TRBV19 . TGTGCCAGTAGTCCCTCAGGGGACTATGGCTACACCTTC CASSPSGDYGYTF
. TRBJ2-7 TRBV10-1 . TGCGCCAGCACTACTGGGTCTGGACAACATACCCACGAGCAGTACTTC CASTTGSGQHTHEQYF
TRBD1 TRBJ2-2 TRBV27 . TGTGCCAGCAGTCTTAACACCGGGACAGGGGACACCGGGGAGCTGTTTTTT CASSLNTGTGDTGELFF
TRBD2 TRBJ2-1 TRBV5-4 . TGTGCCAGCAGCTTAACCGGGACTAGCGGTAGAGAGCAGTTCTTC CASSLTGTSGREQFF
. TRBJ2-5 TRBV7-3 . TGTGCCAGCAGCTTAGGCGGAACCGACCAAGAGACCCAGTACTTC CASSLGGTDQETQYF
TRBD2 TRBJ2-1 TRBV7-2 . TGTGCCAGCACCACCACTAGCGGGGGTCAGGTGCAGTTCTTC CASTTTSGGQVQFF
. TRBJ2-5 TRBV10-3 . TGTGCCATCACCGAGGGCAGGGGCGAGACCCAGTACTTC CAITEGRGETQYF
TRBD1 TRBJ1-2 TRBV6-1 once TGTGCCAGCAGTGAGGCGGGGGGACAGCCTAACTATGGCTACACCTTC CASSEAGGQPNYGYTF
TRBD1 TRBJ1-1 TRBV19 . TGTGCCAGTACCCTGAGGGGGCTGGACACTGAAGCTTTCTTT CASTLRGLDTEAFF
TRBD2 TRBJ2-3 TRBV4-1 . TGCGCCACCTCACTAGCGGGGGCCCGTACTTATGATAATACGCAGTATTTT CATSLAGARTYDNTQYF
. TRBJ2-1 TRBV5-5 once TGTGCCAGCAGCTTGGGGCCGGGATCCTCCTACAATGAGCAGTTCTTC CASSLGPGSSYNEQFF
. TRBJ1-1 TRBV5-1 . TGCGCCAGCAGGGGATTGGGAGATGAAGCTTTCTTT CASRGLGDEAFF
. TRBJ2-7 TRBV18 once TGTGCCAGCTCACCAGAGACAGGAAGCTCCTACGAGCAGTACTTC CASSPETGSSYEQYF
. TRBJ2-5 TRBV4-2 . TGTGCCAGCAGCCCGCGGCAGGGCCAAGAGACCCAGTACTTC CASSPRQGQETQYF
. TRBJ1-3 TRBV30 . TGTGCCTGGAGTCCTTGGACCAGGGGCTCTGGAAACACCATATATTTT CAWSPWTRGSGNTIYF
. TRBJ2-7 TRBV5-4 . TGTGCCAGCAGCTTGTTGGGGCCGACCTACGAGCAGTACTTC CASSLLGPTYEQYF